Shown below are 15 T cell receptor beta chains from a single sample sequenced in a study of T cells expressing NK-cell markers. TCRdb reprocessed the 5' RACE reads and keeps a single row for each CDR3 protein, giving no DNA. This specimen shows 150,000 or so distinct CDR3 sequences; the ten leading clones hold approximately 17%. The material sequenced was blood T cells: a sorted CD56 or NKG2C T cell subset, CD4+ or CD8+ T cells, or bulk PBMC T cells (not recorded which). Receptors were obtained from a woman between 18 and 70 years old in good health.

The chain links TRBV7-2 to TRBJ2-5; TCRdb indicates TRBD2, and absent DNA this call remains unverified. The CDR3 length is 18 residues. Looked up from germline, CDR1 is SGHTA and CDR2 is FQGNSA. This chain's CDR3 is CASSVASSSGSIAKTQYF.

Here the CDR3 reads CASSLKPSNTQYF. V and J are TRBV7-3 and TRBJ2-3; no DNA is available, so the TRBD2 call from TCRdb remains unchecked. This CDR3 has 13 residues. The germline V gene has CDR1 SGHTA and CDR2 FQGTGA.

The J gene is TRBJ2-3, the V gene TRBV7-9; the D call from TCRdb, TRBD1, cannot be confirmed without DNA. The germline V gene has CDR1 SEHNR and CDR2 FQNEAQ (reference sequence). The CDR3 is 16 amino acids. This CDR3 reads CASSPRGSVETDTQYF. Drawing the rest from reference TRBV7-9 and TRBJ2-3, the complete variable domain is DTGVSQNPRHKITKRGQNVTFRCDPISEHNRLYWYRQTLGQGPEFLTYFQNEAQLEKSRLLSDRFSAERPKGSFSTLEIQRTEQGDSAMYLCASSPRGSVETDTQYFGPGTRLTVL.

This chain joins TRBV2 and TRBJ1-6. The CDR3 is 14 residues long. Per the germline V gene, CDR1 is SNHLY and CDR2 is FYNNEI. CDR3 amino acids: CASSEVGFSSPLHF.

The chain is built from TRBV20-1 and TRBJ2-3; there is no DNA to check the TCRdb D call of TRBD2. CDR1 DFQATT and CDR2 SNEGSKA come from the germline V gene (reference sequence). The CDR3 runs 17 residues. CDR3 protein: CSARGGLARTLADTQYF.

The chain employs TRBV12-3 or TRBV12-4 and TRBJ2-1; TCRdb's assignment of TRBD2 cannot be checked, as there is no DNA. This CDR3 spans 14 amino acids. CDR3 residues: CASKGLADYNEQFF.

The genes are TRBV7-8 and TRBJ1-2; TCRdb returns TRBD1, unconfirmable since there is no DNA. The germline CDR1 and CDR2 sequences are SGHVS and FQNEAQ. The CDR3 is 15 amino acids. This CDR3 is CASSLGGSQGYGYTF.

The chain has TRBV9 and TRBJ2-1; there is no DNA to check the TCRdb D call of TRBD2. Germline lookup yields CDR1 SGDLS and CDR2 YYNGEE. CDR3 length: 16 amino acids. CDR3 sequence reads: CASSAMGVGSYNEQFF.

The chain is built from TRBV6-7 and TRBJ2-7; as DNA is missing, the TRBD1 call by TCRdb cannot be tested. TRBV6-7 is given ORF status, its function remaining uncertain. CDR3 length: 14 residues. The CDR3 spells CASSLQGGTYEQYF.

This chain uses TRBV7-8 with TRBJ2-1; without DNA, the TCRdb call of TRBD1 cannot be checked. The V gene's germline CDR1 is SGHVS and CDR2 FQNEAQ. The CDR3 runs to 16 residues. The CDR3 here is CASSPLDRGFKNEQFF.

The rearrangement uses TRBV20-1 and TRBJ2-2; TCRdb selects TRBD2, and the lack of DNA leaves this call unchecked. In germline, CDR1 is DFQATT, CDR2 SNEGSKA (reference sequence). The CDR3 is made up of 15 amino acids. CDR3 region: CSATRAYENTGELFF.

The J gene is TRBJ2-7, the V gene TRBV5-1; the D gene TCRdb calls, TRBD1, cannot be checked with no DNA. Germline CDR1 is SGHRS and CDR2 is YFSETQ. The CDR3 runs 16 residues. The CDR3 region is CASSSPGHRGVNEQYF.

This chain's CDR3 is CSAPRLAGGPASYNEQFF. The chain links TRBV20-1 to TRBJ2-1; without DNA, the TCRdb call of TRBD2 cannot be checked. Germline V gene data show CDR1 as DFQATT and CDR2 as SNEGSKA (reference sequence). The CDR3 covers 18 residues.

The chain is built from TRBV5-1 and TRBJ2-7; absent DNA, TCRdb's TRBD1 call cannot be checked. Looked up from germline, CDR1 is SGHRS and CDR2 is YFSETQ. There are 16 residues in the CDR3. The CDR3 is CASSPVAGTASYEQYF.

This sequence joins TRBV24-1 and TRBJ2-5. CDR3 length: 13 residues. The germline CDR1 and CDR2 sequences are KGHDR and SFDVKD. This chain's CDR3 is CATSWGLGETQYF.